This passage covers 16 T cell receptor beta chains from one sample sequenced in a study of blood T cell repertoires in COVID-19 (dated by TCRdb to about 2020). The library came from the immunoSEQ multiplex PCR assay. TCRdb obtained this table from immuneACCESS and retained in-frame rearrangements with V and J assigned. These tables miss some clones; where compared with another copy, unresolved V genes account for less than half of the shortfall, and the remainder is unexplained. This sample is represented by around 200,000 clones; 87% of them were singletons. The ten biggest clones cover over 0.7% of the sample. Material: peripheral blood. These receptors originate from a woman aged 18-35 years who had recovered from COVID-19.

This clone was seen just once. The chain links TRBV6-5 to TRBJ1-1, with 7 bases fitting TRBD1. Germline V lookup: CDR1 MNHEY, CDR2 SVGAGI. The CDR3 sequence is 14 residues long. J lost 6 bases, V lost 7 bases, and 11 bases had no gene match. In nucleotides, the CDR3 is TGTGCCAGCATACCAGGACAGGCCTTGGCTGAAGCTTTCTTT. Encoded protein: CASIPGQALAEAFF.

V is TRBV5-4 and J is TRBJ1-1; TRBD1 aligns across 9 bases. The CDR3 consists of 15 residues. Per germline, CDR1 SGHNT and CDR2 YYREEE (reference sequence). V lost 4 bases to trimming and J lost 4 bases; unmatched junction nucleotides: 8. The CDR3 is CASSGTGGGGTEAFF. The CDR3 DNA is TGTGCCAGCAGCGGTACAGGGGGCGGGGGCACTGAAGCTTTCTTT. Looking up the rest from reference TRBV5-4 and TRBJ1-1 gives the full variable domain: ETGVTQSPTHLIKTRGQQVTLRCSSQSGHNTVSWYQQALGQGPQFIFQYYREEENGRGNFPPRFSGLQFPNYSSELNVNALELDDSALYLCASSGTGGGGTEAFFGQGTRLTVV.

The V call is TRBV27, the J call TRBJ1-4; 9 nucleotides agree with TRBD1. Germline loops: CDR1 MNHEY, CDR2 SMNVEV (reference sequence). The CDR3 loop spans 15 amino acids. V gave up 5 bases and J gave up 6 bases; unmatched junction bases: 7. The CDR3 loop is CASSPGQGWDEKLFF. The CDR3 DNA follows: TGTGCCAGCAGTCCCGGACAGGGGTGGGATGAAAAACTGTTTTTT.

This clone has more than one count but fewer than ten. The rearrangement joins TRBV6-2 or TRBV6-3 to TRBJ2-3; a possible D gene is TRBD2 (6 bases). CDR1 is MNHEY and CDR2 is SVGEGT in the germline V gene. The CDR3 totals 14 residues. V gave up 4 bases and J gave up 3 bases, with 11 bases separating them. CDR3 in amino acids: CASSSVLATDTQYF. The CDR3 coding sequence is TGTGCCAGCAGTTCCGTCCTAGCGACAGATACGCAGTATTTT.

V gene TRBV7-2 combines with J gene TRBJ1-1; 8 bases align to TRBD1. The CDR3 loop spans 14 amino acids. Trimming took 5 bases from V and 6 from J; bases not matched to a gene: 8. Germline V gene sequence: CDR1 SGHTA, CDR2 FQGNSA. In DNA form, the CDR3 reads TGTGCCAGCAGCCCGGGACAGGATTTCCCTGAAGCTTTCTTT. It translates to CASSPGQDFPEAFF. The complete variable domain, with remaining parts taken from reference TRBV7-2 and TRBJ1-1, reads GAGVSQSPSNKVTEKGKDVELRCDPISGHTALYWYRQSLGQGLEFLIYFQGNSAPDKSGLPSDRFSAERTGGSVSTLTIQRTQQEDSAVYLCASSPGQDFPEAFFGQGTRLTVV.

This rearrangement joins TRBV4-3 to TRBJ1-2; TRBD1 matches at 9 bases. The CDR3 has 16 amino acids. The junction had 6 bases not matched to a gene; V was cut back by 0 bases and J by 4 bases. Germline V gene lookup returns CDR1 LGHNA and CDR2 YSLEER. CDR3: CASSQEWDRDLYGYTF. CDR3 DNA sequence: TGCGCCAGCAGCCAAGAATGGGACAGGGACCTCTATGGCTACACCTTC.

This clone was observed a handful of times. This chain joins TRBV6-1 and TRBJ2-5; a possible D gene is TRBD2 (6 bases). The CDR3 consists of 16 residues. Per germline, CDR1 MNHNS and CDR2 SASEGT. The ends were cut back, 4 bases at V and 1 base at J, with 16 bases in the middle. CDR3 loop: CASSAPQLAGQETQYF. DNA for the CDR3: TGTGCCAGCAGTGCTCCCCAACTAGCAGGCCAAGAGACCCAGTACTTC.

J is TRBJ1-4 and V is TRBV5-1; maybe TRBD1 (5 bases). This CDR3 has 15 amino acids. Between the trimmed V and J ends, which lost 3 bases and 4 bases, there was a span of 13 bases. CDR1 is SGHRS and CDR2 is YFSETQ in the germline V gene. CDR3 in amino acids: CASSSQGLDNEKLFF. In DNA form, the CDR3 reads TGCGCCAGCAGCTCCCAGGGATTGGATAATGAAAAACTGTTTTTT.

The chain is built from TRBV27 and TRBJ1-6, with a tentative D call TRBD1 (6 bases). Per the germline V gene, CDR1 is MNHEY and CDR2 is SMNVEV (reference sequence). V lost 7 bases and J 9 bases, leaving 22 bases between the germline ends. The CDR3 consists of 16 residues. The CDR3 DNA sequence: TGTGCCAGCACCCCGGACAGCGGATCCGTGGGTTCACCCCTCCACTTT. Its translation: CASTPDSGSVGSPLHF.

The genes are TRBV28 and TRBJ1-1, with unresolved D. Germline lookup yields CDR1 MDHEN and CDR2 SYDVKM. The CDR3 sequence is 14 residues long. The V gene lost 3 bases and the J gene lost 0 bases, with 8 bases spanning the gap. The CDR3 sequence is CASSLQVLNTEAFF. The CDR3 DNA follows: TGTGCCAGCAGTTTGCAGGTATTGAACACTGAAGCTTTCTTT.

The chain combines TRBV27 with TRBJ2-1, with TRBD1 matching over 7 bases. The CDR3 length is 12 residues. Germline CDR1 reads MNHEY; CDR2 reads SMNVEV (reference sequence). V gave up 3 bases and J gave up 11 bases; unmatched junction bases: 4. In DNA, the CDR3 is TGTGCCAGCAGTTTCGGACAGGCCAAGCAGTTCTTC. Protein product: CASSFGQAKQFF.

This chain connects TRBV4-3 to TRBJ2-4, with a possible D match to TRBD2 (7 bases). From germline, CDR1 is LGHNA and CDR2 YSLEER. This CDR3 contains 19 residues. V was trimmed by 0 bases and J by 2 bases, leaving 20 bases between them. As DNA, the CDR3 is TGCGCCAGCAGCCAAGATGGGAGGGGTATTGGGGGCTCCAAAAACATTCAGTACTTC. This gives the protein CASSQDGRGIGGSKNIQYF.

This chain links TRBV6-2 or TRBV6-3 with TRBJ2-3, with 10 bases lining up with TRBD2. Germline loops: CDR1 MNHEY, CDR2 SVGEGT. The junction had 8 bases not matched to a gene; V was cut back by 0 bases and J by 2 bases. CDR3 length equals 18 residues. CDR3 region: CASSYSPTSGLYTDTQYF. CDR3 sequence (DNA): TGTGCCAGCAGTTACTCTCCGACTAGCGGGTTATACACAGATACGCAGTATTTT.

The chain combines TRBV5-1 with TRBJ2-7, with TRBD2 matching 7 bases. Germline CDR1 SGHRS, CDR2 YFSETQ. The V segment lost 3 bases and the J segment 1 base; nucleotides outside the gene matches: 7. The CDR3 has 15 residues. The CDR3 loop is CASSWLGGGSYEQYF. The DNA for the CDR3 is TGCGCCAGCAGCTGGCTTGGCGGGGGATCCTACGAGCAGTACTTC.

The chain joins TRBV5-1 to TRBJ2-5; 7 positions match TRBD1. CDR1 is SGHRS and CDR2 is YFSETQ in the germline V gene. V lost 2 bases to trimming and J lost 1 base; unmatched junction nucleotides: 2. This CDR3 is 14 amino acids long. The CDR3 DNA is TGCGCCAGCAGCTTCGGGACAGCCCAAGAGACCCAGTACTTC. This gives the protein CASSFGTAQETQYF.

This sequence joins TRBV3-1 (or the pseudogene TRBV3-2) and TRBJ1-3; D remains unclear. Trimming pared 0 bases from V and 6 bases from J, leaving 9 bases between. Germline lookup yields CDR1 LGHDT and CDR2 YNNKEL (reference sequence). This CDR3 region has 14 residues. CDR3 sequence reads: CASSQDLGVNTIYF. CDR3 bases: TGTGCCAGCAGCCAAGATCTAGGAGTAAACACCATATATTTT.